This TCR beta chain was found in a study of T cells after yellow fever vaccination (dated by TCRdb to 2018 to 2020). With regard to the full study: Libraries from fractions with low cell numbers were prepared with the SMART-Seq v4 Ultra Low Input RNA kit. To follow T-cell clones before and after both primary and booster YFV17D yellow fever vaccination, bulk TCR alpha and beta repertoires underwent longitudinal sequencing. Two healthy male donors made up the cohort, one aged 18 to 29 years and the other aged 30 to 40 years. Blood was drawn at multiple timepoints before and after primary and secondary immunization, with bulk PBMC replicates and cell subsets isolated.

Study-wide findings and limitations: Only a couple of donors were included in the study, so the extent to which the findings can be generalized is limited. The secondary T-cell response was found to be weaker but faster than the primary response, with a peak reached on day 5 rather than on day 15. Because abundant contaminating clonotypes from the bulk population could be contained in FACS-sorted repertoires, computational filtering was required. Most clones expanded after primary vaccination were re-detected after the booster (around 96% of CD4 and roughly 87% of CD8), suggesting broad memory maintenance. A small fraction of clonotypes appeared in both the CD4 and CD8 compartments, likely as a result of convergent recombination.

Many counts were recorded for this clonotype. Its antigen is unknown. No base-level quality is on record; no much larger clone is a single base apart. The listed sequencing device is Illumina NovaSeq 6000. TCR cDNA was made using 5'RACE template switching, a step that added a universal primer site and unique molecular identifiers. Priming of cDNA synthesis was performed from both the TCR alpha and TCR beta constant segments. Libraries were amplified in two PCR steps, with sample barcodes and sequencing adapters added in the second step. Sequencing of the libraries was done on either Illumina HiSeq 2500 (2x100 bp) or NovaSeq (2x150 bp). From the authors' description of their analysis: Demultiplexing of reads and collapsing into UMI consensus sequences were performed with MIGEC, and V(D)J alignment was carried out with MiXCR. Clonotypes responding to the vaccine were identified with edgeR on replicate PBMC samples, with the criteria of FDR below 0.01 and a log2 fold change above 5 up to day 15. CD4 or CD8 identity was assigned to each bulk clonotype according to whether the clonotype was present at higher abundance in the sequenced CD4 repertoire or the sequenced CD8 repertoire. TCRdb passed the public sequencing reads through fastp at Q25 and MiXCR, retaining productive beta sequences. Records with the same CDR3 protein are collapsed into one entry carrying the most frequent genes and DNA. The V and J calls shown here were made by TCRdb, not taken from the authors' results. The sample contains 200,000 to 250,000 distinct CDR3 sequences, approximately 3% of them found a single time. Around 3.3% of the sample belongs to the ten largest clones.

Trimming costs V 1 base and J 5 bases, and their ends lie 12 bases apart. The CDR3 has 15 amino acids, counting the end cysteine and phenylalanine. Only CDR3 DNA remains: 45 bases, in frame from the first base. CDR1 SGHDT and CDR2 YYEEEE are derived from the germline V gene. This specimen's treatment or condition label, per the study, means: live attenuated yellow fever vaccine strain. PBMCs were isolated from peripheral blood using a standard Ficoll-Paque protocol. Dynabeads CD4 and CD8 positive selection kits were used to isolate the CD4 and CD8 T-cell fractions. TriZol was used to extract RNA from bulk PBMCs, from CD4 and CD8 fractions, and from dextramer-positive and dextramer-negative fractions.

This sample comprised CD4+ T cells sorted from PBMCs, obtained 10 days after the yellow fever booster vaccination. The rearranged chain carries TRBV5-6 and TRBJ2-2; the D gene is perhaps TRBD1 or TRBD2, each of them matching over 6 bases. The TCR comes from a young man who received the YFV17D yellow fever vaccine. The nucleotides read TGTGCCAGCAGCTTGACCGGGGGCGGTACCGGGGAGCTGTTTTTT. It translates as CASSLTGGGTGELFF.